Listed below are T cell receptor beta chains from one sample, sequenced in a study of identical twins. Each CDR3 protein gets one entry after TCRdb re-called the 5' RACE reads with MiXCR. This sample has around 220,000 distinct CDR3 sequences, with approximately 10% found just once. Sequenced material: memory T cells sorted from blood. Receptors were obtained from a man in his fifties in good health. The CDR3 runs from the conserved cysteine through the conserved F or W. D genes are given only for firm matches. Some rows mark clone size as missing; the rest say once, few, many or name a class of expanded clone.

size | D | J | V | CDR3 | DNA
many | - | TRBJ2-3 | TRBV12-3/TRBV12-4 | CASKGSTDTQYF | TGTGCCAGCAAGGGATCAACAGATACGCAGTATTTT
many | - | TRBJ1-1 | TRBV20-1 | CSARPIGRNTEAFF | TGCAGTGCTAGACCAATAGGGAGGAACACTGAAGCTTTCTTT
- | TRBD1 | TRBJ2-3 | TRBV20-1 | CSASSWRQGITQYF | TGCAGTGCTAGTAGTTGGCGACAGGGGATTACGCAGTATTTT
- | TRBD2 | TRBJ2-5 | TRBV5-1 | CASSRTGTSGGETQYF | TGCGCCAGCAGCAGGACCGGGACTAGCGGGGGGGAGACCCAGTACTTC
- | - | TRBJ2-3 | TRBV9 | CASSVGGSVGTDTQYF | TGTGCCAGCAGCGTAGGAGGGAGCGTCGGCACAGATACGCAGTATTTT
- | TRBD2 | TRBJ2-5 | TRBV19 | CASSIGRGNFETQYF | TGTGCCAGTAGTATTGGGCGGGGGAACTTCGAGACCCAGTACTTC
many | TRBD2 | TRBJ2-1 | TRBV12-3/TRBV12-4 | CASQHGTSGGRSYNEQFF | TGTGCCAGCCAACATGGGACTAGCGGGGGGCGCTCCTACAATGAGCAGTTCTTC
- | TRBD1 | TRBJ1-5 | TRBV11-2 | CASSLEGPARQGENNQPQHF | TGTGCCAGCAGCTTAGAGGGCCCAGCCCGACAGGGAGAAAACAATCAGCCCCAGCATTTT
many | - | TRBJ2-5 | TRBV7-9 | CASSQAGSVVKTQYF | TGTGCCAGCAGCCAGGCGGGGTCGGTCGTAAAGACCCAGTACTTC
- | - | TRBJ1-1 | TRBV5-4 | CASSLARANTEAFF | TGTGCCAGCAGCTTGGCTAGGGCCAACACTGAAGCTTTCTTT
- | - | TRBJ2-5 | TRBV7-3 | CASSLGRGDETQYF | TGTGCCAGCAGCTTGGGCAGGGGAGACGAGACCCAGTACTTC
- | TRBD1 | TRBJ2-3 | TRBV12-3/TRBV12-4 | CASSGQGAGQDTQYF | TGTGCCAGCAGCGGACAGGGGGCGGGTCAAGATACGCAGTATTTT
few | TRBD1 | TRBJ1-2 | TRBV7-9 | CASSLVPDRGKGYTF | TGTGCCAGCAGCTTAGTTCCGGACAGGGGTAAAGGCTACACCTTC
many | - | TRBJ2-6 | TRBV4-3 | CASSQDAVMGSGANVLTF | TGCGCCAGCAGCCAAGACGCTGTGATGGGTTCTGGGGCCAACGTCCTGACTTTC
- | - | TRBJ2-5 | TRBV5-1 | CASSLSGPESPKTQYF | TGCGCCAGCAGCTTATCCGGGCCGGAATCCCCGAAGACCCAGTACTTC
few | - | TRBJ1-1 | TRBV15 | CATSRDLLENTEAFF | TGTGCCACCAGCAGAGATTTGCTAGAAAACACTGAAGCTTTCTTT
- | - | TRBJ2-7 | TRBV5-1 | CASSLGGAGAIYEQYF | TGCGCCAGCAGCTTGGGAGGGGCGGGGGCCATCTACGAGCAGTACTTC
- | - | TRBJ2-2 | TRBV7-2 | CASSPDRISGELFF | TGTGCCAGCAGCCCGGACAGAATTTCCGGGGAGCTGTTTTTT
- | - | TRBJ1-2 | TRBV5-4 | CASTLTGNYGYTF | TGTGCCAGCACCCTCACGGGGAACTATGGCTACACCTTC
many | - | TRBJ2-7 | TRBV5-1 | CASSLAPSPGQFYEQYF | TGCGCCAGCAGCTTGGCGCCCTCTCCGGGACAATTCTACGAGCAGTACTTC
few | - | TRBJ2-7 | TRBV20-1 | CSAILDTQEQYF | TGCAGTGCGATCCTGGACACTCAGGAGCAGTACTTC
many | - | TRBJ2-7 | TRBV27 | CASMRAVQGFYEQYF | TGTGCCAGCATGAGGGCAGTCCAAGGATTTTACGAGCAGTACTTC
- | - | TRBJ1-2 | TRBV6-5 | CASSYTQGNYGYTF | TGTGCCAGCAGTTACACCCAAGGGAACTATGGCTACACCTTC
many | - | TRBJ2-7 | TRBV4-1 | CASSPAGLGEQYF | TGCGCCAGCAGCCCAGCGGGCTTGGGTGAGCAGTACTTC
few | - | TRBJ1-6 | TRBV7-6 | CASSLDNQGNSPLHF | TGTGCCAGCAGCTTAGATAATCAGGGGAATTCACCCCTCCACTTT
many | - | TRBJ2-4 | TRBV20-1 | CSARDRMGIAKNIQYF | TGCAGTGCTAGAGATCGGATGGGAATAGCCAAAAACATTCAGTACTTC
few | - | TRBJ2-2 | TRBV7-2 | CASSPLLGSGELFF | TGTGCCAGCAGCCCCTTATTGGGGTCCGGGGAGCTGTTTTTT
- | TRBD2 | TRBJ2-5 | TRBV7-2 | CASKVGAGGGETQYF | TGTGCCAGCAAAGTGGGCGCGGGAGGGGGAGAGACCCAGTACTTC
few | - | TRBJ1-4 | TRBV24-1 | CATSPGGTTNEKLFF | TGTGCCACCAGCCCGGGCGGGACGACTAATGAAAAACTGTTTTTT
many | - | TRBJ2-1 | TRBV6-2/TRBV6-3 | CASRSGGLFVGEQFF | TGTGCCAGCCGATCCGGAGGGCTTTTTGTGGGGGAGCAGTTCTTC
many | - | TRBJ2-2 | TRBV12-3/TRBV12-4 | CASSPRRVGWELFF | TGTGCCAGCAGTCCTCGTAGGGTAGGGTGGGAGCTGTTTTTT
many | - | TRBJ2-1 | TRBV6-1 | CASSGRGATNYNEQFF | TGTGCCAGCAGTGGCCGAGGGGCCACCAACTACAATGAGCAGTTCTTC
many | TRBD2 | TRBJ2-7 | TRBV5-1 | CASSLLVGVSGSSYEQYF | TGCGCCAGCAGCTTGTTAGTAGGGGTTAGCGGGAGCTCCTACGAGCAGTACTTC
- | - | TRBJ2-1 | TRBV11-2 | CASSWGGLGIDEQFF | TGTGCCAGCAGCTGGGGCGGGCTAGGTATCGATGAGCAGTTCTTC
- | TRBD1 | TRBJ1-1 | TRBV6-2/TRBV6-3 | CASSSDRARLMNTEAFF | TGTGCCAGCAGTTCAGACAGGGCTCGATTGATGAACACTGAAGCTTTCTTT
many | TRBD2 | TRBJ2-1 | TRBV10-3 | CASGGYNEQFF | TGTGCCAGCGGGGGGTACAATGAGCAGTTCTTC
many | - | TRBJ2-1 | TRBV20-1 | CSAFSNEQFF | TGCAGTGCTTTCAGCAATGAGCAGTTCTTC
many | - | TRBJ2-1 | TRBV5-1 | CASSLASWGNEQFF | TGCGCCAGCAGCTTGGCTAGCTGGGGCAATGAGCAGTTCTTC
- | TRBD1 | TRBJ1-1 | TRBV12-3/TRBV12-4 | CASSLEGQGLTEAFF | TGTGCCAGCAGTTTAGAGGGACAGGGGCTCACTGAAGCTTTCTTT
few | TRBD2 | TRBJ2-2 | TRBV3-1 | CASSPGLAANTGELFF | TGTGCCAGCAGCCCGGGACTAGCGGCGAACACCGGGGAGCTGTTTTTT
- | - | TRBJ1-3 | TRBV4-3 | CASSQDRTDGNTIYF | TGCGCCAGCAGCCAAGATAGGACAGACGGAAACACCATATATTTT
- | TRBD1 | TRBJ2-7 | TRBV20-1 | CSARDPGQGDEQYF | TGCAGTGCTAGAGATCCAGGACAGGGCGACGAGCAGTACTTC
- | TRBD2 | TRBJ2-1 | TRBV5-6 | CASRPIAGEVMGEQFF | TGTGCCAGCAGACCGATAGCGGGAGAGGTAATGGGCGAGCAGTTTTTC
few | - | TRBJ2-7 | TRBV5-1 | CASASPPGEQYF | TGCGCCAGCGCCTCCCCTCCCGGCGAGCAGTACTTC